One and the same sample provided the 21 T cell receptor beta chains below, sequenced in a study of T-cell memory formation after mild COVID-19. TCRdb called the 5' RACE reads again in MiXCR, with one record for every CDR3 protein. The sample carries 150,000 to 200,000 distinct CDR3 sequences, about 15% recorded once. The sequenced sample consisted of PBMCs or a T cell subset sorted from them (not recorded which). These receptor sequences come from an adult woman who had mild COVID-19 (a few samples of this study predate the infection). Cell type and time point are not known.

The chain combines TRBV6-2 or TRBV6-3 with TRBJ2-5; 10 nucleotides align to TRBD1. The J segment lost 4 bases and the V segment lost 5 bases, leaving 4 bases of the junction unmatched. Germline V lookup: CDR1 MNHEY, CDR2 SVGEGT. CDR3 length: 14 residues. The CDR3 loop is CASSQDRGRETQYF. CDR3 DNA: TGTGCCAGCAGTCAAGACAGGGGGCGAGAGACCCAGTACTTC.

This clonotype turned up a few times. The CDR3 loop reads CASSVMGETNEKLFF. The DNA of the CDR3 is TGTGCCAGCAGCGTAATGGGTGAAACTAATGAAAAACTGTTTTTT. The chain links TRBV9 to TRBJ1-4, with unresolved D. The ends were cut back, 1 base at V and 1 base at J, with 8 bases in the middle. CDR1 SGDLS and CDR2 YYNGEE come from the germline V gene. The CDR3 covers 15 residues.

This clonotype was recorded only once. A read error is possible here, since a much larger clone lies one base away. This sequence joins TRBV6-4 and TRBJ2-6, with D tentatively TRBD1 (5 bases). Germline CDR1 reads MRHNA; CDR2 reads SNTAGT. The length of the CDR3 is 15 residues. CDR3: CASSGTNSWANVLTF. The CDR3 bases are TGTGCCAGCAGTGGGACAAACTCTTGGGCCAACGTCCTGACTTTC.

This clonotype was counted at least ten times. The chain couples TRBV5-1 to TRBJ2-7; D not certain. Trimming cost V 3 bases and J 2 bases, with 12 bases left between them. The germline CDR1 and CDR2 sequences are SGHRS and YFSETQ. This CDR3 has 14 amino acids. Here the CDR3 DNA reads TGCGCCAGCAGCTCTCGACACTCGACCTACGAGCAGTACTTC. Translating it yields CASSSRHSTYEQYF. Full variable domain (missing parts from reference TRBV5-1 and TRBJ2-7): KAGVTQTPRYLIKTRGQQVTLSCSPISGHRSVSWYQQTPGQGLQFLFEYFSETQRNKGNFPGRFSGRQFSNSRSEMNVSTLELGDSALYLCASSSRHSTYEQYFGPGTRLTVT.

This clonotype occurred a few times. The chain is built from TRBV11-1 and TRBJ2-2, with 7 bases that match TRBD1. The V gene's germline CDR1 is SGHAT and CDR2 FQDESV (reference sequence). CDR3 length: 15 amino acids. V lost 5 bases, J lost 0 bases, and 3 bases stayed unmatched. The CDR3 loop reads CASSRDRANTGELFF. As DNA, the CDR3 is TGTGCCAGCAGCCGAGACAGGGCGAACACCGGGGAGCTGTTTTTT.

The chain carries TRBV18 and TRBJ2-7; 7 bases are shared with TRBD1. This CDR3 comprises 19 residues. Looked up from germline, CDR1 is KGHSH and CDR2 is LQKENI. Trimming took 6 bases from V and 5 from J; bases not matched to a gene: 25. CDR3 sequence reads: CASSPGTASSFSSPHEQYF. In DNA, the CDR3 is TGTGCCAGCTCGCCCGGGACAGCCTCGTCTTTTAGTAGTCCCCACGAGCAGTACTTC. Variable domain in full (rest from reference TRBV18 and TRBJ2-7): NAGVMQNPRHLVRRRGQEARLRCSPMKGHSHVYWYRQLPEEGLKFMVYLQKENIIDESGMPKERFSAEFPKEGPSILRIQQVVRGDSAAYFCASSPGTASSFSSPHEQYFGPGTRLTVT.

This chain uses TRBV30 with TRBJ2-7, with D uncertain. This CDR3 contains 11 residues. Germline values: CDR1 GTSNPN, CDR2 SVGIG (reference sequence). The ends were cut back, 4 bases at V and 2 bases at J, with 6 bases in the middle. The CDR3 DNA follows: TGTGCCTGGACTAGTCCCTACGAGCAGTACTTC. Protein sequence: CAWTSPYEQYF.

The gene calls are TRBV10-3 and TRBJ1-1; D is possibly TRBD1 (5 bases). Deletions cut 7 bases from V and 4 bases from J, with 13 bases between. There are 13 residues in the CDR3. The germline V gene encodes CDR1 ENHRY and CDR2 SYGVKD. CDR3 in DNA: TGTGCCATCACGGCCAGGGAGAGCACTGAAGCTTTCTTT. This encodes CAITARESTEAFF.

This clonotype was observed at least ten times. The chain couples TRBV10-2 to TRBJ2-7; 13 positions agree with TRBD2. Germline values: CDR1 WSHSY, CDR2 SAAADI. This CDR3 comprises 14 residues. Trimming removed 7 bases from V and 1 base from J; junction bases left unmatched: 1. CDR3 region: CASKTSGRSYEQYF. CDR3 in DNA: TGCGCCAGCAAGACTAGCGGGAGGTCCTACGAGCAGTACTTC.

V and J are TRBV6-5 and TRBJ2-5; D is perhaps TRBD2 (5 bases). This CDR3 has 14 amino acids. V lost 0 bases, J lost 4 bases, and 9 bases lay in between. The germline CDR1 and CDR2 sequences are MNHEY and SVGAGI. The DNA of the CDR3 is TGTGCCAGCAGTTACTCTCCCCGGGGAGAGACCCAGTACTTC. Residues: CASSYSPRGETQYF.

This clonotype was counted a few times. The rearrangement links TRBV29-1 to TRBJ1-4, with D hard to call. CDR1 is SQVTM and CDR2 is ANQGSEA in the germline V gene. V was cut by 6 bases and J by 3 bases, with 11 bases left in between. The length of the CDR3 is 13 residues. The CDR3 sequence: CSVTAEANEKLFF. CDR3 nucleotide sequence: TGCAGCGTCACAGCAGAAGCTAATGAAAAACTGTTTTTT.

This clonotype was seen only a few times. The CDR3, as DNA: TGTGCCAGCAGCCAAGACGTAGGGAGACCTGAAGCTTTCTTT. Amino acids: CASSQDVGRPEAFF. The rearrangement joins TRBV4-2 to TRBJ1-1; D call uncertain. Germline assignment: CDR1 LGHNA and CDR2 YNFKEQ. The CDR3 spans 14 residues. V shed 0 bases and J shed 6 bases, with 11 bases lying between them.

Points on this clonotype: A read error may explain this, as a much larger clone is one base away. V usage is TRBV15 and J usage is TRBJ2-1, with TRBD2 matching over 7 bases. CDR1 LNHNV and CDR2 YYDKDF come from the germline V gene (reference sequence). The CDR3 contains 15 residues. The trim removed 1 base at V and 9 bases at J, leaving 9 bases unmatched. CDR3 residues: CATSRGLEGGLEQFF. The CDR3, as DNA: TGTGCCACCAGCAGAGGACTAGAGGGAGGGCTTGAGCAGTTCTTC.

This clonotype has a handful of counts. The chain couples TRBV2 to TRBJ2-3; 8 bases line up with TRBD2. The CDR3 runs to 15 residues. Trimming cost V 4 bases and J 0 bases; bases outside gene matches: 3. CDR1 is SNHLY, CDR2 FYNNEI, per germline. The CDR3 region has the DNA TGTGCCAGCAGTGTCCCTAGCGGGAGCACAGATACGCAGTATTTT. It specifies CASSVPSGSTDTQYF.

The genes are TRBV9 and TRBJ2-3; maybe TRBD1 (5 bases). In germline, CDR1 is SGDLS, CDR2 YYNGEE. The CDR3 contains 17 residues. Between the trimmed V and J ends, which lost 4 bases and 1 base, there was a span of 19 bases. The CDR3 bases are TGTGCCAGCAGCCGGACGGCTGGTCTCAGGGGCACAGATACGCAGTATTTT. As protein: CASSRTAGLRGTDTQYF.

The rearrangement links TRBV27 to TRBJ2-7, with 10 positions matching TRBD1. The CDR3 extends over 16 amino acids. The germline V gene encodes CDR1 MNHEY and CDR2 SMNVEV (reference sequence). Unmatched junction bases numbered 9, after V lost 4 bases and J lost 3 bases. Written as DNA, the CDR3 is TGTGCCAGCAGTTCCCCGAGTGGGACAGGGGACTACGAGCAGTACTTC. Its protein is CASSSPSGTGDYEQYF.

The chain couples TRBV15 to TRBJ2-1; no clear D. The CDR3 sequence is 16 residues long. Trimming shortened V by 0 bases and J by 0 bases, and 9 bases separated the two germline ends. The germline V gene has CDR1 LNHNV and CDR2 YYDKDF (reference sequence). CDR3 DNA sequence: TGTGCCACCAGCAGAGATCCAGATCCCTCCTACAATGAGCAGTTCTTC. Translating it yields CATSRDPDPSYNEQFF.

This clonotype was seen a few times. The chain links TRBV25-1 to TRBJ2-1; 9 positions match TRBD2. This CDR3 has 16 amino acids. In germline, CDR1 is MGHDK, CDR2 SYGVNS. Trimming removed 1 base from V and 2 bases from J; junction bases left unmatched: 3. CDR3 in amino acids: CASSESVAGAYNEQFF. The CDR3 DNA is TGTGCCAGCAGTGAATCAGTAGCGGGAGCCTACAATGAGCAGTTCTTC.

This sequence joins TRBV5-1 and TRBJ1-3; TRBD1 is a possible D gene (6 bases). V was clipped by 0 bases and J by 4 bases, with 8 bases between them. Per germline, CDR1 SGHRS and CDR2 YFSETQ. The CDR3 runs 14 residues. In DNA, the CDR3 is TGCGCCAGCAGCTTGGTGGACAGCGGAAACACCATATATTTT. It codes for CASSLVDSGNTIYF.

This clonotype was recorded a few times. This chain joins TRBV9 and TRBJ2-1; D not certain. Germline V CDR1 and CDR2: SGDLS, YYNGEE. V was pared by 4 bases and J by 9 bases, with 20 bases between. There are 15 residues in the CDR3. The CDR3 is CASSPRTSPDREQFF. The DNA of the CDR3 is TGTGCCAGCAGCCCTCGGACCTCCCCGGATCGTGAGCAGTTCTTC.

The V gene is TRBV7-6, the J gene TRBJ2-2; tentatively, D is TRBD1 (6 bases). The V gene's germline CDR1 is SGHVS and CDR2 FNYEAQ. The CDR3 sequence is 14 residues long. V was pared by 5 bases and J by 4 bases, with 11 bases between. The CDR3 reads CASSATRGTGELFF. CDR3 bases: TGTGCCAGCAGCGCCACCAGGGGCACCGGGGAGCTGTTTTTT. The whole variable domain, remainder taken from reference TRBV7-6 and TRBJ2-2, is GAGVSQSPRYKVTKRGQDVALRCDPISGHVSLYWYRQALGQGPEFLTYFNYEAQQDKSGLPNDRFSAERPEGSISTLTIQRTEQRDSAMYRCASSATRGTGELFFGEGSRLTVL.